This entry lists 23 T cell receptor beta chains sequenced from one sample in a study of T cell changes during pregnancy in multiple sclerosis. This table comes from immunoSEQ multiplex PCR, and its TCRdb copy is limited to in-frame clones, with some not included. The table lists about 87,000 clones, roughly 93% of them singletons. Sequenced material: peripheral blood, taken in the third trimester of pregnancy. These receptors were taken from a female donor in good health, enrolled as a control in a pregnancy study.

V usage is TRBV5-1 and J usage is TRBJ2-2; D gene ambiguous. Germline V gene sequence: CDR1 SGHRS, CDR2 YFSETQ. V lost 3 bases, J lost 7 bases, and 7 bases lay in between. CDR3 size: 12 residues. The CDR3 is CASSSEVGELFF. The CDR3 DNA sequence: TGCGCCAGCAGCTCAGAAGTCGGGGAGCTGTTTTTT.

V gene TRBV19 combines with J gene TRBJ2-2, with 7 bases lining up with TRBD1. Per germline, CDR1 LNHDA and CDR2 SQIVND (reference sequence). With 6 bases clipped from V and 2 bases from J, the junction kept 6 bases outside the gene matches. There are 15 residues in the CDR3. The CDR3 loop is CASSSTGANTGELFF. The CDR3 DNA reads TGTGCCAGTAGCTCCACAGGGGCCAACACCGGGGAGCTGTTTTTT.

The chain combines TRBV23-1 with TRBJ2-2; a possible D gene is TRBD2 (6 bases). TRBV23-1 is labeled an ORF, and its function is uncertain. The CDR3 has 15 residues. The V and J ends lost 0 bases and 5 bases respectively, with 10 bases between them. CDR3 amino acids: CASSQSRRVTGELFF. Here the CDR3 DNA reads TGCGCCAGCAGTCAATCGAGGAGGGTTACCGGGGAGCTGTTTTTT.

The V and J genes are TRBV7-9 and TRBJ2-7; the D is unclear. The germline V and J ends were trimmed by 1 base and 2 bases, with 3 bases remaining between them. Germline CDR1 reads SEHNR; CDR2 reads FQNEAQ (reference sequence). This CDR3 has 12 amino acids. The chain's CDR3 is CASSLVAYEQYF. DNA for the CDR3: TGTGCCAGCAGCTTAGTAGCCTACGAGCAGTACTTC.

This sequence joins TRBV9 and TRBJ2-2, with TRBD2 identical over 8 bases. This CDR3 spans 15 amino acids. V was clipped by 0 bases and J by 9 bases; unmatched bases: 7. The germline V gene encodes CDR1 SGDLS and CDR2 YYNGEE. DNA for the CDR3: TGTGCCAGCAGCGTAGAACTAGCGGCCTTCCGGGAGCTGTTTTTT. Its translation is CASSVELAAFRELFF.

The rearrangement joins TRBV19 to TRBJ2-1; the D gene is possibly TRBD2 (5 bases). Trimming left V 6 bases short and J 5 bases short, with 14 bases between. The CDR3 sequence is 14 residues long. Looked up from germline, CDR1 is LNHDA and CDR2 is SQIVND (reference sequence). The CDR3 region is CASRTPTADNEQFF. For the CDR3, the DNA is TGTGCCAGTAGGACCCCCACAGCGGACAATGAGCAGTTCTTC.

CDR3 in amino acids: CASSLSLGGNQPQHF. CDR3 nucleotide sequence: TGTGCCAGCAGTTTATCGCTCGGGGGCAATCAGCCCCAGCATTTT. The chain uses TRBV27 and TRBJ1-5; the D is unclear. Deletions cut 0 bases from V and 2 bases from J, with 8 bases between. The CDR3 is 15 amino acids. Germline values: CDR1 MNHEY, CDR2 SMNVEV (reference sequence).

J is TRBJ2-1 and V is TRBV6-1, with a weak D call TRBD2 (6 bases). Trimming shortened V by 5 bases and J by 2 bases, and 7 bases separated the two germline ends. Germline CDR1 MNHNS, CDR2 SASEGT. The CDR3 consists of 13 residues. The CDR3: CASSLATYNEQFF. DNA for the CDR3: TGTGCCAGCAGTCTAGCGACCTACAATGAGCAGTTCTTC.

The chain recombines TRBV2 with TRBJ2-5; weak D call: TRBD1 (5 bases). V was cut by 4 bases and J by 2 bases, with 11 bases left in between. The CDR3 extends over 14 amino acids. The germline V gene has CDR1 SNHLY and CDR2 FYNNEI. The DNA for the CDR3 is TGTGCCAGCAGTGTGATGTCAGGGCAAGAGACCCAGTACTTC. It yields the protein CASSVMSGQETQYF.

The chain carries TRBV30 and TRBJ1-4, with a tentative D call TRBD1 (5 bases). The germline gives CDR1 GTSNPN, CDR2 SVGIG (reference sequence). The CDR3 has 15 residues. V lost 1 base, J lost 0 bases, and 9 bases lay in between. This chain's CDR3 is CAWSGGLATNEKLFF. As DNA, the CDR3 is TGTGCCTGGAGTGGGGGACTGGCAACTAATGAAAAACTGTTTTTT. Combining the CDR3 with reference TRBV30 and TRBJ1-4 gives the whole variable domain SQTIHQWPATLVQPVGSPLSLECTVEGTSNPNLYWYRQAAGRGLQLLFYSVGIGQISSEVPQNLSASRPQDRQFILSSKKLLLSDSGFYLCAWSGGLATNEKLFFGSGTQLSVL.

This chain joins TRBV7-2 and TRBJ2-1; 8 nucleotides agree with TRBD2. Unmatched junction bases numbered 7, after V lost 5 bases and J lost 4 bases. In germline, CDR1 is SGHTA, CDR2 FQGNSA. There are 15 residues in the CDR3. This CDR3 reads CASSRRLAPYNEQFF. The CDR3 DNA follows: TGTGCCAGCAGCCGGCGACTAGCGCCGTACAATGAGCAGTTCTTC.

This clone was found once. This chain links TRBV2 with TRBJ1-2; D uncertain. The CDR3 consists of 12 residues. Trimming removed 7 bases at V and 3 bases at J, with 9 bases between. Germline lookup yields CDR1 SNHLY and CDR2 FYNNEI. The CDR3 loop is CASTVGDYGYTF. The DNA of the CDR3 is TGTGCCAGCACGGTCGGGGACTATGGCTACACCTTC. Filled out from reference TRBV2 and TRBJ1-2, the complete variable domain reads EPEVTQTPSHQVTQMGQEVILRCVPISNHLYFYWYRQILGQKVEFLVSFYNNEISEKSEIFDDQFSVERPDGSNFTLKIRSTKLEDSAMYFCASTVGDYGYTFGSGTRLTVV.

The chain joins TRBV28 to TRBJ2-7; D might be TRBD2 (5 bases). The germline V gene has CDR1 MDHEN and CDR2 SYDVKM. This CDR3 spans 15 amino acids. V was cut by 5 bases and J by 3 bases, with 17 bases left in between. In DNA, the CDR3 is TGTGCCAGCAGTATTCACGGGGAATGGAGCTACGAGCAGTACTTC. Encoded protein: CASSIHGEWSYEQYF. The variable domain in full, completed from reference TRBV28 and TRBJ2-7, reads DVKVTQSSRYLVKRTGEKVFLECVQDMDHENMFWYRQDPGLGLRLIYFSYDVKMKEKGDIPEGYSVSREKKERFSLILESASTNQTSMYLCASSIHGEWSYEQYFGPGTRLTVT.

This chain links TRBV5-1 with TRBJ2-7; a weak D match, TRBD2 (6 bases). The CDR3 loop spans 13 amino acids. Trimming pared 5 bases from V and 5 bases from J, leaving 14 bases between. Germline values: CDR1 SGHRS, CDR2 YFSETQ. CDR3 in amino acids: CASRSGGADEQYF. CDR3 nucleotides: TGCGCCAGCAGGTCCGGGGGAGCCGACGAGCAGTACTTC.

The chain carries TRBV5-1 and TRBJ2-5; 7 bases match TRBD2. This CDR3 comprises 14 residues. Unmatched junction bases numbered 5, after V lost 4 bases and J lost 2 bases. The germline V gene encodes CDR1 SGHRS and CDR2 YFSETQ. CDR3 DNA: TGCGCCAGCAGCCACGGGGGGAATCAAGAGACCCAGTACTTC. Its protein is CASSHGGNQETQYF.

This chain uses TRBV4-1 with TRBJ2-7, with D possibly TRBD1 on 5 matching bases. CDR1 and CDR2 from the germline V gene are MGHRA and YSYEKL. The CDR3 contains 15 residues. V was cut by 3 bases and J by 0 bases, with 12 bases left in between. The CDR3 region has the DNA TGCGCCAGCAGCCAGGCAGGGCAACTCTCCTACGAGCAGTACTTC. As protein: CASSQAGQLSYEQYF.

This rearrangement joins TRBV9 to TRBJ1-5; D gene unclear. CDR3 length equals 15 residues. In germline, CDR1 is SGDLS, CDR2 YYNGEE. The germline V and J ends were trimmed by 0 bases and 3 bases, with 10 bases remaining between them. CDR3: CASSVGLQTNQPQHF. CDR3 in DNA: TGTGCCAGCAGCGTAGGCCTACAGACCAATCAGCCCCAGCATTTT. The whole variable domain, filled in from reference TRBV9 and TRBJ1-5, reads DSGVTQTPKHLITATGQRVTLRCSPRSGDLSVYWYQQSLDQGLQFLIQYYNGEERAKGNILERFSAQQFPDLHSELNLSSLELGDSALYFCASSVGLQTNQPQHFGDGTRLSIL.

This clone has a single count. This CDR3 is also generated by other DNA sequences in the sample. The J gene is TRBJ2-7, the V gene TRBV28, with 8 bases that match TRBD2. CDR1 and CDR2 (germline): MDHEN, SYDVKM. The junction had 1 base not matched to a gene; V was cut back by 3 bases and J by 0 bases. The CDR3 has 14 residues. Written as DNA, the CDR3 is TGTGCCAGCAGTTTTCGGGGGGGCTCCTACGAGCAGTACTTC. Its translation: CASSFRGGSYEQYF.

This rearrangement joins TRBV4-1 to TRBJ2-2; 9 positions agree with TRBD2. From germline, CDR1 is MGHRA and CDR2 YSYEKL. This CDR3 is built from 17 residues. V lost 4 bases, J lost 1 base, and 7 bases stayed unmatched. CDR3 coding DNA: TGCGCCAGCAGCCTACTTGGACTAGCGAAGAACACCGGGGAGCTGTTTTTT. Translated: CASSLLGLAKNTGELFF.

V usage is TRBV5-1 and J usage is TRBJ2-2; possibly TRBD1 for D (6 bases). Germline assignment: CDR1 SGHRS and CDR2 YFSETQ. The V end was cut by 4 bases, the J end by 5 bases, with 15 bases between. The CDR3 spans 15 residues. The CDR3 DNA is TGCGCCAGCAGCCCACAGACAGGAGAGACCGGGGAGCTGTTTTTT. Its translation is CASSPQTGETGELFF.

The rearrangement uses TRBV5-1 and TRBJ2-3; 9 bases fit TRBD2. The CDR3 covers 15 residues. With V trimmed by 4 bases and J by 3 bases, 6 bases remained unmatched. The germline V gene has CDR1 SGHRS and CDR2 YFSETQ. Here the CDR3 reads CASSPLAGTTDTQYF. In nucleotides, the CDR3 is TGCGCCAGCAGCCCCCTAGCGGGGACGACAGATACGCAGTATTTT. The variable domain in full, with the rest retrieved from reference TRBV5-1 and TRBJ2-3, is KAGVTQTPRYLIKTRGQQVTLSCSPISGHRSVSWYQQTPGQGLQFLFEYFSETQRNKGNFPGRFSGRQFSNSRSEMNVSTLELGDSALYLCASSPLAGTTDTQYFGPGTRLTVL.

The rearrangement links TRBV25-1 to TRBJ2-2, with 7 bases identical to TRBD2. The CDR3 loop spans 14 amino acids. Unmatched junction bases numbered 7, after V lost 6 bases and J lost 6 bases. Germline V gene data show CDR1 as MGHDK and CDR2 as SYGVNS. CDR3 in amino acids: CASSGLVLPGELFF. CDR3 nucleotide sequence: TGTGCCAGCAGCGGACTAGTCCTCCCCGGGGAGCTGTTTTTT.

This rearrangement joins TRBV2 to TRBJ1-1; D call uncertain. CDR1 is SNHLY, CDR2 FYNNEI, per germline. CDR3 size: 12 residues. Trimming took 6 bases from V and 10 from J, leaving 15 bases between them. The DNA of the CDR3 is TGTGCCAGCAGGCTAGGAAGGTCCGGAGCTTTCTTT. Translated, it gives CASRLGRSGAFF.